This passage covers 12 T cell receptor beta chains from one sample sequenced in a study of blood T cell repertoires in COVID-19 (dated by TCRdb to about 2020). Receptors were amplified or captured by the immunoSEQ multiplex PCR assay. Held by TCRdb, this immuneACCESS table contains in-frame sequences only and omits some clones. Under half of the omission traces to an unresolved V gene where checked; the cause of the rest is unknown. Here the sample has tens of thousands of clones; more than 90% occur a single time. Together, the top ten hold roughly 4.7% of the sample. Sequenced: peripheral blood. These receptors originate from a human donor with active COVID-19. The donor label of this sample is uncertain.

The CDR3 is CASSFFSGTYNEQFF. CDR3 nucleotide sequence: TGTGCCAGCAGCTTCTTTTCGGGGACCTACAATGAGCAGTTCTTC. The rearrangement links TRBV7-2 to TRBJ2-1, with a weak D call TRBD2 (5 bases). This CDR3 spans 15 amino acids. From germline, CDR1 is SGHTA and CDR2 FQGNSA. Trimming shortened V by 3 bases and J by 2 bases, and 11 bases separated the two germline ends.

The chain couples TRBV6-5 to TRBJ2-3; no definite D call. Trimming took off 4 bases at V and 3 bases at J, with 5 bases between the two ends. Looked up from germline, CDR1 is MNHEY and CDR2 is SVGAGI. The CDR3 contains 12 residues. DNA for the CDR3: TGTGCCAGCAGTTCCAGGACAGATACGCAGTATTTT. Amino acids: CASSSRTDTQYF.

This chain links TRBV3-1 (or the pseudogene TRBV3-2) with TRBJ2-2; 13 bases agree with TRBD2. Germline values: CDR1 LGHDT, CDR2 YNNKEL (reference sequence). The CDR3 spans 18 residues. V lost 4 bases, J lost 4 bases, and 9 bases stayed unmatched. The CDR3 loop reads CASSPRRTSGGATGELFF. DNA for the CDR3: TGTGCCAGCAGCCCCCGGAGAACTAGCGGGGGGGCCACCGGGGAGCTGTTTTTT.

V is TRBV12-3 or TRBV12-4 and J is TRBJ1-1, with D tentatively TRBD1 (5 bases). The V end lost 5 bases, the J end lost 7 bases, and 8 bases lay between the germline ends. The CDR3 loop spans 11 amino acids. The CDR3 region is CASSRTGEAFF. The CDR3 DNA sequence: TGTGCCAGCAGTCGAACAGGTGAAGCTTTCTTT.

J is TRBJ1-6 and V is TRBV5-5; D possibly corresponds to TRBD1 (5 bases). The CDR3 covers 15 residues. The germline CDR1 and CDR2 sequences are SGHKS and YYEKEE (reference sequence). V was clipped by 0 bases and J by 5 bases, with 9 bases between them. As DNA, the CDR3 is TGTGCCAGCAGCTTGGTGGGGGGACATAATTCACCCCTCCACTTT. Translated: CASSLVGGHNSPLHF.

The DNA for the CDR3 is TGTGCCACCAGCAGAGATCAGGGAGGGGGGTACGAGCAGTACTTC. This encodes CATSRDQGGGYEQYF. The chain joins TRBV15 to TRBJ2-7, with a tentative D call TRBD2 (7 bases). V lost 0 bases to trimming and J lost 4 bases, with 13 bases between them. Germline CDR1 and CDR2: LNHNV and YYDKDF (reference sequence). The CDR3 consists of 15 residues.

The CDR3 nucleotides are TGTGCCAGCAGCGACCCCACTTTGGTAGCGATGTACAATGAGCAGTTCTTC. Translating gives CASSDPTLVAMYNEQFF. The rearrangement uses TRBV2 and TRBJ2-1, with a possible D match to TRBD2 (5 bases). This CDR3 has 17 residues. Germline V gene data show CDR1 as SNHLY and CDR2 as FYNNEI. The V gene lost 6 bases and the J gene lost 4 bases, with 22 bases spanning the gap.

The chain combines TRBV5-6 with TRBJ2-5, with a weak D call TRBD2 (5 bases). Looked up from germline, CDR1 is SGHDT and CDR2 is YYEEEE. V was cut by 3 bases and J by 7 bases, with 22 bases left in between. The CDR3 consists of 16 residues. CDR3 in amino acids: CASSSLGAANSGTQYF. CDR3 bases: TGTGCCAGCAGCTCTCTTGGAGCGGCAAACTCAGGGACCCAGTACTTC.

The V call is TRBV7-2, the J call TRBJ2-3, with 12 bases identical to TRBD1. The V gene end was trimmed by 6 bases and the J gene end by 5 bases; junction bases not matched to a gene: 6. The CDR3 runs to 15 residues. The germline gives CDR1 SGHTA, CDR2 FQGNSA. The CDR3 is CASSSGTGGRDTQYF. The DNA for the CDR3 is TGTGCCAGCAGTTCCGGGACAGGGGGCAGAGATACGCAGTATTTT.

The chain recombines TRBV11-3 with TRBJ1-4; 9 bases map to TRBD1. The J segment lost 2 bases and the V segment lost 5 bases, leaving 9 bases of the junction unmatched. Germline assignment: CDR1 SGHNT and CDR2 YENEEA. The CDR3 covers 17 residues. The CDR3: CASSTRQGESTNEKLFF. The CDR3 DNA sequence: TGTGCCAGCAGCACCAGACAGGGGGAGAGTACTAATGAAAAACTGTTTTTT. The full variable domain, completed using reference TRBV11-3 and TRBJ1-4, is EAGVVQSPRYKIIEKKQPVAFWCNPISGHNTLYWYLQNLGQGPELLIRYENEEAVDDSQLPKDRFSAERLKGVDSTLKIQPAELGDSAVYLCASSTRQGESTNEKLFFGSGTQLSVL.

The CDR3 is CASSQSGGSKYNSPLHF. The CDR3 DNA is TGCGCCAGCAGTCAGAGCGGGGGCAGCAAATATAATTCACCCCTCCACTTT. The V call is TRBV5-1, the J call TRBJ1-6; tentative D call: TRBD1 (6 bases). Per the germline V gene, CDR1 is SGHRS and CDR2 is YFSETQ. Trimming left V 5 bases short and J 4 bases short, with 19 bases between. The CDR3 spans 17 residues. The variable domain in full, with the rest retrieved from reference TRBV5-1 and TRBJ1-6, is KAGVTQTPRYLIKTRGQQVTLSCSPISGHRSVSWYQQTPGQGLQFLFEYFSETQRNKGNFPGRFSGRQFSNSRSEMNVSTLELGDSALYLCASSQSGGSKYNSPLHFGNGTRLTVT.

The chain carries TRBV27 and TRBJ1-1; possibly TRBD1 for D (6 bases). The germline CDR1 and CDR2 sequences are MNHEY and SMNVEV (reference sequence). V lost 6 bases, J lost 0 bases, and 8 bases lay in between. This CDR3 is 13 amino acids long. CDR3 nucleotide sequence: TGTGCCAGCAGGTGGACAGTGAACACTGAAGCTTTCTTT. Protein sequence: CASRWTVNTEAFF.